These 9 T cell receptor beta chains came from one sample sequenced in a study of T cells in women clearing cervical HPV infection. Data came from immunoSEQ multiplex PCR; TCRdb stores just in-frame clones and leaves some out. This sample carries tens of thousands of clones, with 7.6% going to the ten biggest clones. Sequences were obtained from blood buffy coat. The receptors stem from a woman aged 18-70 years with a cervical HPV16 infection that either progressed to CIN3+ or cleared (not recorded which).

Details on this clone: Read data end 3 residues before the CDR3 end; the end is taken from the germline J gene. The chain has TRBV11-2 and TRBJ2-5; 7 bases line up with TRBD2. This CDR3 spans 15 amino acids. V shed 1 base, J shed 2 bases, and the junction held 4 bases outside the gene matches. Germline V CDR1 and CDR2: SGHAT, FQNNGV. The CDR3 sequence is CASSLVLATQETQYF. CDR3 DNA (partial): TGTGCCAGCAGCTTAGTACTAGCGACACAAGAGACC.

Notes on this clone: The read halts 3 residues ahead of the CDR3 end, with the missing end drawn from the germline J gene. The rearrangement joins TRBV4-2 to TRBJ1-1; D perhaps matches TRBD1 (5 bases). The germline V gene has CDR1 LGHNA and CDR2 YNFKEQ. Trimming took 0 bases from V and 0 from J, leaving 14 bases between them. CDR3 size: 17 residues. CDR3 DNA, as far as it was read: TGTGCCAGCAGCCAAGATCCGGGGGGAAGGATGAACACTGAA. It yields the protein CASSQDPGGRMNTE. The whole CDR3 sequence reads CASSQDPGGRMNTEAFF.

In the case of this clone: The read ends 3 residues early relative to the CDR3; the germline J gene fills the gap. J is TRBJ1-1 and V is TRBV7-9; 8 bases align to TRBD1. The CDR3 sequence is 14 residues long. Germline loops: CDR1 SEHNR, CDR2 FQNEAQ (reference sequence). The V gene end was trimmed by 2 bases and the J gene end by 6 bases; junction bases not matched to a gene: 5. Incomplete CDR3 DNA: TGTGCCAGCAGCTTACAGGGGGCTTCGGCTGAA. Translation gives CASSLQGASAE. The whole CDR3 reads CASSLQGASAEAFF.

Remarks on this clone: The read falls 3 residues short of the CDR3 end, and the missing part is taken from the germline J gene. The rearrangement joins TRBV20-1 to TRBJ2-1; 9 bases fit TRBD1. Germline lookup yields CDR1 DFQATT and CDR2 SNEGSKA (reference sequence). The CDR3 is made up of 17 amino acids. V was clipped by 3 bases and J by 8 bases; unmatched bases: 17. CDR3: CSASRALGTGSIDEQFF. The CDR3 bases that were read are TGCAGTGCTAGTAGGGCCCTGGGGACAGGGAGTATCGATGAG.

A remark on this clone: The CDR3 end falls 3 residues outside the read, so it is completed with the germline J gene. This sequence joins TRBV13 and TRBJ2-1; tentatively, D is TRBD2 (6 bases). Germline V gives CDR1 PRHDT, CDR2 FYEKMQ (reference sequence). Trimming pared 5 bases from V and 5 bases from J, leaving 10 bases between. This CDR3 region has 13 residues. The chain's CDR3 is CASSPRTNNEQFF. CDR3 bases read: TGTGCCAGCAGCCCCCGGACTAACAATGAG.

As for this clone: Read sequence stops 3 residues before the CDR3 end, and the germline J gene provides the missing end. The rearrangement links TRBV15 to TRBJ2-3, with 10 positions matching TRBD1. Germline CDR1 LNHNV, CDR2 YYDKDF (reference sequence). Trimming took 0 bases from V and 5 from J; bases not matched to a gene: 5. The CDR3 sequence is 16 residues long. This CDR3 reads CATSRDPRTGGDTQYF. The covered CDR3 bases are TGTGCCACCAGCAGAGATCCTAGGACAGGGGGAGATACG.

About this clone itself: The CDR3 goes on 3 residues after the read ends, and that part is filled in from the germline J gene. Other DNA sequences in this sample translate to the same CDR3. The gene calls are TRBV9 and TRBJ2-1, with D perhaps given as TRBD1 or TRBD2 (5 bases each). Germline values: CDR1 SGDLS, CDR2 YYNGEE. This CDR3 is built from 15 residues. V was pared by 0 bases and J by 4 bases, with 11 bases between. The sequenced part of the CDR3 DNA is TGTGCCAGCAGCGTAGAGGGGAGTGGGTACAATGAG. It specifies CASSVEGSGYNE. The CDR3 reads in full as CASSVEGSGYNEQFF.

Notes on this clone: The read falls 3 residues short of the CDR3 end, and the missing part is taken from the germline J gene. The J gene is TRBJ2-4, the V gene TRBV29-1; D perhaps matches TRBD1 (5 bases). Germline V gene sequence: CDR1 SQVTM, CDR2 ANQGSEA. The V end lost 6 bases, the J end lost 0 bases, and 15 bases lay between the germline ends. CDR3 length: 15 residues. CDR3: CSVRTGTLAKNIQYF. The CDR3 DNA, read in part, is TGCAGCGTGAGAACAGGTACTCTAGCCAAAAACATT.

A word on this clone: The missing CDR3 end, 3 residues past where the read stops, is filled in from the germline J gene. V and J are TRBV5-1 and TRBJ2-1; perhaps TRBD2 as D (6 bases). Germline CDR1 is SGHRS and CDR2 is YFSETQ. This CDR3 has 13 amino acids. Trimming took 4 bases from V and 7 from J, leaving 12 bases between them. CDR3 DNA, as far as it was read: TGCGCCAGCAGCAATGGAGGGCCGAATGAG. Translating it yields CASSNGGPNE. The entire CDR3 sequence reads CASSNGGPNEQFF.